This TCR beta chain was sequenced in a study of T cells in tuberculosis. Study summary: A South African cohort included IGRA-negative adolescents, latently infected IGRA-positive adolescents and adults with active tuberculosis.

This CDR3 is built from 16 residues. Trimming cost V 0 bases and J 4 bases; bases outside gene matches: 4. Germline assignment: CDR1 SGHTA and CDR2 FQGNSA. Study-wide results and caveats: Active tuberculosis TCR-alpha repertoires lay closer to GMM-specific TCRs than IGRA-negative controls, suggesting clonal expansion.

Time point in this sample: new active TB diagnosis, blood taken before or within 7 days of starting treatment. Repertoires were generated with immunoSEQ multiplex PCR, while TCRdb's copy carries only in-frame clones and drops some. The sample gives approximately 22,000 clones, about 85% of which show up once; approximately 15% is in the top ten. Comment on this clone: Its target is unknown.

The sequence was obtained from an adult with tuberculosis. The sequencing used PBMCs, collected at tuberculosis diagnosis. V and J are TRBV7-2 and TRBJ2-1, with TRBD2 matching over 9 bases. The CDR3 DNA reads TGTGCCAGCAGCTTAGCCACTAGCGGGTCTTACAATGAGCAGTTCTTC. Amino acid sequence: CASSLATSGSYNEQFF.